These 19 T cell receptor beta chains came from one sample sequenced in a study of T cells in Graves' hyperthyroidism and ophthalmopathy (dated by TCRdb to the late 2010s). Library preparation employed multiplex PCR. TCRdb names Illumina HiSeq 2000 as the instrument used. TCR beta CDR3 regions were amplified from RNA transcripts. The first round of RT-PCR for the TCR CDR3 was performed with the HTBI primer set and the Qiagen OneStep RT-PCR kit. TCRdb took the public reads, trimmed them with fastp at Q25, ran MiXCR for clone calling and kept in-frame beta chains. Every entry covers one CDR3 protein and lists the most common genes and DNA from its rows. This sample comprises 280,000 or so distinct CDR3 sequences, around 25% of them detected only once. The ten largest clones capture approximately 30% of the sample. Sequencing input: blood. Receptors were obtained from a man aged 35 to 55 with Graves' hyperthyroidism that later progressed to Graves' ophthalmopathy.

This clonotype turned up a few times. The chain uses TRBV6-1 and TRBJ1-2, with D perhaps TRBD1 (6 bases). Germline-derived CDR1 and CDR2 are MNHNS and SASEGT. Trimming stripped 6 bases from V and 1 base from J, with 9 bases between. The CDR3 has 13 residues. Written as DNA, the CDR3 is TGTGCCAGCAGGTGGACAGTTAACTATGGCTACACCTTC. This sequence encodes CASRWTVNYGYTF.

J is TRBJ2-6 and V is TRBV5-1; D is unresolved. The CDR3 length is 16 residues. Germline V CDR1 and CDR2: SGHRS, YFSETQ. Trimming removed 2 bases at V and 1 base at J, with 10 bases between. The CDR3, as DNA: TGCGCCAGCAGCTTTTTTCGTCGTTCTGGGGCCAACGTCCTGACTTTC. Translation gives CASSFFRRSGANVLTF.

This clonotype was seen ten or more times. The chain recombines TRBV20-1 with TRBJ2-7, with D unclear. Per germline, CDR1 DFQATT and CDR2 SNEGSKA (reference sequence). V was trimmed by 3 bases and J by 7 bases, leaving 4 bases between them. This CDR3 has 9 residues. The CDR3 spells CSAREEQYF. Written as DNA, the CDR3 is TGCAGTGCTAGGGAGGAGCAGTACTTC.

This clonotype showed up many times. This chain joins TRBV25-1 and TRBJ2-5, with D perhaps TRBD1 (5 bases). This CDR3 comprises 15 residues. Germline CDR1 MGHDK, CDR2 SYGVNS. The V end lost 7 bases, the J end lost 4 bases, and 19 bases lay between the germline ends. The CDR3: CASTANTGAVETQYF. The CDR3 nucleotides are TGTGCCAGCACAGCTAATACAGGAGCAGTAGAGACCCAGTACTTC.

Many counts were recorded for this clonotype. The V gene is TRBV6-9, the J gene TRBJ2-7, with no clear D. The CDR3 has 11 amino acids. CDR1 is MNHGY and CDR2 is SVAAGI in the germline V gene. Trimming left V 1 base short and J 6 bases short, with 4 bases between. The CDR3 spells CASSYFSEQYF. DNA for the CDR3: TGTGCCAGCAGTTATTTCAGCGAGCAGTACTTC.

The sample holds many counts of this clonotype. CDR3 nucleotide sequence: TGTGCCACCAGTGATCCAGGCGCGGGGGCGGGCCAGCCCCAGCATTTT. Encoded protein: CATSDPGAGAGQPQHF. This chain joins TRBV24-1 and TRBJ1-5, with D tentatively TRBD1 (6 bases). The CDR3 sequence is 16 residues long. The V and J ends lost 3 bases and 7 bases respectively, with 18 bases between them. Germline V lookup: CDR1 KGHDR, CDR2 SFDVKD.

J is TRBJ2-5 and V is TRBV12-5; 7 bases map to TRBD2. With V trimmed by 5 bases and J by 9 bases, 12 bases remained unmatched. The CDR3 is 14 amino acids. Germline V gene lookup returns CDR1 LGHNT and CDR2 FRNRAP. The CDR3 coding sequence is TGTGCTAGTGGTCGGTTAGCGGGCCTAAAGGCCCAGTACTTC. This encodes CASGRLAGLKAQYF.

This clonotype was counted ten times or more. The rearrangement uses TRBV30 and TRBJ1-5; the D is unclear. The CDR3 runs to 16 residues. Germline CDR1 and CDR2: GTSNPN and SVGIG (reference sequence). V lost 0 bases, J lost 1 base, and 13 bases lay in between. The CDR3, as DNA: TGTGCCTGGAGTGTAGCCAGGACGACCAGCAATCAGCCCCAGCATTTT. This gives the protein CAWSVARTTSNQPQHF.

V is TRBV9 and J is TRBJ2-3; TRBD2 matches 9 bases. Losses at the gene ends were 0 bases for V and 0 bases for J; bases not matched to a gene: 8. Germline CDR1 is SGDLS and CDR2 is YYNGEE. The CDR3 contains 18 residues. The CDR3 DNA is TGTGCCAGCAGCGTAGCTTTGACTAGCGGAACTAGCACAGATACGCAGTATTTT. Protein product: CASSVALTSGTSTDTQYF.

This clonotype was picked up many times. The chain is built from TRBV6-2 or TRBV6-3 and TRBJ1-2, with 7 positions matching TRBD1. The ends lost 7 bases at V and 8 bases at J; junction bases unmatched: 19. The CDR3 runs 16 residues. Germline values: CDR1 MNHEY, CDR2 SVGEGT. CDR3 sequence (DNA): TGTGCCAGCACCGTTCCCCCCCGGGACAGTGGATGGGGCTACACCTTC. It specifies CASTVPPRDSGWGYTF.

This clonotype appeared many times. J is TRBJ2-5 and V is TRBV20-1; D might be TRBD1 (6 bases). V lost 4 bases to trimming and J lost 7 bases, with 19 bases between them. CDR3 length equals 14 residues. The germline V gene has CDR1 DFQATT and CDR2 SNEGSKA (reference sequence). The CDR3 bases are TGCAGTGCTAAAGTAGGGACAAGTGGAGGGACCCAGTACTTC. Translating it yields CSAKVGTSGGTQYF.

V is TRBV6-1 and J is TRBJ1-1; 12 bases agree with TRBD1. Germline CDR1 MNHNS, CDR2 SASEGT. V was pared by 4 bases and J by 1 base, with 4 bases of the junction left unmatched. The CDR3 sequence is 16 residues long. CDR3: CASSAGQGAANTEAFF. The CDR3 nucleotides are TGTGCCAGCAGTGCGGGACAGGGGGCGGCGAACACTGAAGCTTTCTTT.

Here the CDR3 DNA reads TGCAGCGTGTGGACAGGGAAGCTTGGCTACACCTTC. This encodes CSVWTGKLGYTF. V is TRBV29-1 and J is TRBJ1-2; 8 bases fit TRBD1. Germline trimming cut 6 bases from V and 7 bases from J; bases unmatched to any gene: 7. Per the germline V gene, CDR1 is SQVTM and CDR2 is ANQGSEA. The length of the CDR3 is 12 residues.

The sample holds many counts of this clonotype. This chain connects TRBV7-2 to TRBJ1-1, with D uncertain. Trimming pared 7 bases from V and 0 bases from J, leaving 9 bases between. This CDR3 comprises 13 residues. Germline V lookup: CDR1 SGHTA, CDR2 FQGNSA. The CDR3, as DNA: TGTGCCAGCACCGGGCAGATGAACACTGAAGCTTTCTTT. Its protein is CASTGQMNTEAFF.

The sample holds many counts of this clonotype. The CDR3 region has the DNA TGTGCCATCAGCGAGGGGGTCCTCCGAACAGATACGCAGTATTTT. Translating gives CAISEGVLRTDTQYF. The chain uses TRBV10-3 and TRBJ2-3, with D tentatively TRBD1 (6 bases). The germline V and J ends were trimmed by 6 bases and 3 bases, with 16 bases remaining between them. Germline lookup yields CDR1 ENHRY and CDR2 SYGVKD. The CDR3 runs 15 residues.

V is TRBV10-3 and J is TRBJ2-5; the match to TRBD2 covers 10 bases. Germline CDR1 reads ENHRY; CDR2 reads SYGVKD. The CDR3 length is 16 residues. The V gene end was trimmed by 0 bases and the J gene end by 5 bases; junction bases not matched to a gene: 6. The CDR3 spells CAISESISGRSETQYF. In nucleotides, the CDR3 is TGTGCCATCAGTGAGTCGATTAGCGGGAGGTCGGAGACCCAGTACTTC.

The sample holds one count of this clonotype. The genes are TRBV12-5 and TRBJ2-2, with D possibly TRBD1 on 7 matching bases. Trimming removed 2 bases at V and 4 bases at J, with 8 bases between. The CDR3 consists of 14 residues. Germline values: CDR1 LGHNT, CDR2 FRNRAP. As DNA, the CDR3 is TGTGCTAGTGGTTTGCAGGGGGGCACCGGGGAGCTGTTTTTT. It specifies CASGLQGGTGELFF.

This clonotype was counted many times. The chain couples TRBV2 to TRBJ1-5, with D unclear. This CDR3 has 14 residues. Germline V lookup: CDR1 SNHLY, CDR2 FYNNEI. V was clipped by 3 bases and J by 11 bases, with 17 bases between them. CDR3 in amino acids: CASSETPTFVSQHF. The CDR3 DNA sequence: TGTGCCAGCAGTGAGACTCCGACATTTGTATCCCAGCATTTT.

This clonotype was recorded at least ten times. The chain joins TRBV6-5 to TRBJ2-3; 7 bases are a match to TRBD2. Germline loops: CDR1 MNHEY, CDR2 SVGAGI. The CDR3 has 16 amino acids. Germline trimming cut 5 bases from V and 4 bases from J; bases unmatched to any gene: 12. CDR3 residues: CASSQPRGGSSDTQYF. The CDR3 bases are TGTGCCAGCAGTCAGCCTCGGGGCGGGAGTTCAGATACGCAGTATTTT.